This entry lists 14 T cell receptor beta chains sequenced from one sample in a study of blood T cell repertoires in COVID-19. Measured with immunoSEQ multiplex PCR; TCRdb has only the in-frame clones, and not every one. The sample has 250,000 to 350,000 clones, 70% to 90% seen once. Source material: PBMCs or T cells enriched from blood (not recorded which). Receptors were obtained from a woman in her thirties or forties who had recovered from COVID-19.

For the CDR3, the DNA is TGTGCCAGCAGCGTCTCCCCCCGGTCCCTCTACGAGCAGTACTTC. Translation: CASSVSPRSLYEQYF. The J gene is TRBJ2-7, the V gene TRBV9; D remains ambiguous. The ends were cut back, 2 bases at V and 3 bases at J, with 15 bases in the middle. This CDR3 contains 15 residues. Germline V gene sequence: CDR1 SGDLS, CDR2 YYNGEE. The variable domain in full, completed from reference TRBV9 and TRBJ2-7, reads DSGVTQTPKHLITATGQRVTLRCSPRSGDLSVYWYQQSLDQGLQFLIQYYNGEERAKGNILERFSAQQFPDLHSELNLSSLELGDSALYFCASSVSPRSLYEQYFGPGTRLTVT.

CDR3 region: CASSYWGGDTEQYF. The DNA for the CDR3 is TGTGCCAGCAGTTACTGGGGGGGGGATACCGAGCAGTACTTC. The chain carries TRBV6-5 and TRBJ2-7; 7 positions agree with TRBD2. V lost 1 base to trimming and J lost 6 bases; unmatched junction nucleotides: 6. The germline V gene encodes CDR1 MNHEY and CDR2 SVGAGI. The CDR3 consists of 14 residues.

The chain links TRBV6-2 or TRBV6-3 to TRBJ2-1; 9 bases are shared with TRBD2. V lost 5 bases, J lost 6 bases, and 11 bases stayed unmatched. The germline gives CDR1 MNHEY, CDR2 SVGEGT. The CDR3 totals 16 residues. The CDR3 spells CASSRGGSGRSNEQFF. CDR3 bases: TGTGCCAGCAGTCGTGGGGGGAGCGGGAGGAGCAATGAGCAGTTCTTC.

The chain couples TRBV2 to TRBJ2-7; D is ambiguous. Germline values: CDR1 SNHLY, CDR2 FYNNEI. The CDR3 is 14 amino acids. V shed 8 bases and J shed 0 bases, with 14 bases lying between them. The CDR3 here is CASLSQESSYEQYF. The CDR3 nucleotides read TGTGCCAGCCTATCCCAGGAAAGCTCCTACGAGCAGTACTTC. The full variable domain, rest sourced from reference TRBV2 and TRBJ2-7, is EPEVTQTPSHQVTQMGQEVILRCVPISNHLYFYWYRQILGQKVEFLVSFYNNEISEKSEIFDDQFSVERPDGSNFTLKIRSTKLEDSAMYFCASLSQESSYEQYFGPGTRLTVT.

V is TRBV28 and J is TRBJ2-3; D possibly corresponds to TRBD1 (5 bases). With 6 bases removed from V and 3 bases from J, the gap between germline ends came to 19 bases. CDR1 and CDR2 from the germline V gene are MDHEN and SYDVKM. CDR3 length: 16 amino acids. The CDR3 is CASRANRILPTDTQYF. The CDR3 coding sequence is TGTGCCAGCAGGGCAAACAGGATCTTGCCAACAGATACGCAGTATTTT.

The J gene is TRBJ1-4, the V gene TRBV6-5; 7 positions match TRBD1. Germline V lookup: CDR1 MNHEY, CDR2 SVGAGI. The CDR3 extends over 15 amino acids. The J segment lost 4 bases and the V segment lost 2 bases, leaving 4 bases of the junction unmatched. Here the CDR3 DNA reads TGTGCCAGCAGTTACCGTCAGGGGGGTAATGAAAAACTGTTTTTT. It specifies CASSYRQGGNEKLFF.

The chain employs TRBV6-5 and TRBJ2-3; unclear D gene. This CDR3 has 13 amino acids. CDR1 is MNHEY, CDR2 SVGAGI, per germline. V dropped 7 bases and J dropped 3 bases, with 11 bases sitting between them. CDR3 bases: TGTGCCAGCACCCGTGACTTGACAGATACGCAGTATTTT. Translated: CASTRDLTDTQYF.

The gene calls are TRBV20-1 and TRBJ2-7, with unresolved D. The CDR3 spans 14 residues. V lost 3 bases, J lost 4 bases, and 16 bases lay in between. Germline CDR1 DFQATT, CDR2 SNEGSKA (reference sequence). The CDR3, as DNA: TGCAGTGCTAGTTCGTCGGTTCCCCCTTACGAGCAGTACTTC. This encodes CSASSSVPPYEQYF.

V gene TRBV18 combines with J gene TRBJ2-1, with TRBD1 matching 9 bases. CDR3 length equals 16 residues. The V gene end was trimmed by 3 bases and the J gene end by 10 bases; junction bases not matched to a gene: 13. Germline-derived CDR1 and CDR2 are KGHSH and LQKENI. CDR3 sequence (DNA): TGTGCCAGCTCACCTTCCGGGACAGGGTTATCATGGGAGCAGTTCTTC. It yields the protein CASSPSGTGLSWEQFF.

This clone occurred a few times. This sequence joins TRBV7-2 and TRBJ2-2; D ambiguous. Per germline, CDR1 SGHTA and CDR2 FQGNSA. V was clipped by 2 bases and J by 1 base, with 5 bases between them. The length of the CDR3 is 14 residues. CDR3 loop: CASSLLRNTGELFF. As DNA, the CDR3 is TGTGCCAGCAGCTTACTGCGGAACACCGGGGAGCTGTTTTTT.

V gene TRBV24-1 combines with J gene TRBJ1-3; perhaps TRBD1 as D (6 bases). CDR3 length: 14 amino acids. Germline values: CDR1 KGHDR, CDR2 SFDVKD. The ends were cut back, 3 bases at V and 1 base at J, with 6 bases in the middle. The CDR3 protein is CATSDTGSGNTIYF. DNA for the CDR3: TGTGCCACCAGTGATACAGGGTCTGGAAACACCATATATTTT.

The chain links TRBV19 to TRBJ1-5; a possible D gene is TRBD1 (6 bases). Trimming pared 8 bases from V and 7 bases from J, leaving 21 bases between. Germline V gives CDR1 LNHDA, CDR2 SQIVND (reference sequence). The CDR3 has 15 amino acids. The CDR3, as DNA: TGTGCCAGTCAAGTAGTAATAGGACAGAGGCAGCCCCAGCATTTT. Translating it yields CASQVVIGQRQPQHF.

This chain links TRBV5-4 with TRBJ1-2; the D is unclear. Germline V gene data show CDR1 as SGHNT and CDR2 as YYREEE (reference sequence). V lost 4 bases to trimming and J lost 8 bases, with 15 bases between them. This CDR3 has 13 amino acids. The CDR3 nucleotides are TGTGCCAGCAGCGACTCCGACGGGAGGGGCTACACCTTC. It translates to CASSDSDGRGYTF. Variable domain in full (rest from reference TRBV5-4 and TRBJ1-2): ETGVTQSPTHLIKTRGQQVTLRCSSQSGHNTVSWYQQALGQGPQFIFQYYREEENGRGNFPPRFSGLQFPNYSSELNVNALELDDSALYLCASSDSDGRGYTFGSGTRLTVV.

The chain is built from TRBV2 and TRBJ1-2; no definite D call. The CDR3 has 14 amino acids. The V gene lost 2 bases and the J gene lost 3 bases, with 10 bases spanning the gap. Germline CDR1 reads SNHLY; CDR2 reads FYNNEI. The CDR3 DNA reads TGTGCCAGCAGTGAACGGCGGGAGGACTATGGCTACACCTTC. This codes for CASSERREDYGYTF.